This T cell receptor (beta chain) emerged from a study of T cell changes during pregnancy in multiple sclerosis. Method: immunoSEQ multiplex PCR; TCRdb's copy keeps in-frame clones and lacks some. The table includes 40,000 to 60,000 clones, over 85% detected once. The CDR3 covers 15 residues. Trimming shortened V by 1 base and J by 0 bases, and 7 bases separated the two germline ends. Germline V gives CDR1 LNHDA, CDR2 SQIVND (reference sequence). The sequence was obtained from a female donor with multiple sclerosis, enrolled in a pregnancy study. The rearrangement links TRBV19 to TRBJ1-5; D not resolved. The specimen was CD4+ T cells from peripheral blood mononuclear cells, collected before pregnancy. The CDR3: CASSIGIYSNQPQHF. CDR3 nucleotide sequence: TGTGCCAGTAGTATAGGTATTTATAGCAATCAGCCCCAGCATTTT.